This T cell receptor beta chain was found in a study of T cell responses to AZD1222 COVID-19 vaccine. There are a few counts of this clone. Clones were read by immunoSEQ multiplex PCR, and TCRdb kept only the in-frame ones, dropping some. The table records 130,000 or so clones, more than 85% of them present only once. The TCR comes from an adult in good health. This sample comprised peripheral blood, obtained on day 0 of MenACWY control vaccination.

CDR3 residues: CASSLELYSNEQFF. CDR3 sequence (DNA): TGTGCCAGCAGCTTAGAGCTGTATAGCAATGAGCAGTTCTTC. The gene calls are TRBV11-2 and TRBJ2-1, with no clear D. V was clipped by 0 bases and J by 6 bases, with 9 bases between them. CDR1 is SGHAT and CDR2 is FQNNGV in the germline V gene. The CDR3 covers 14 residues.